Below are 20 T cell receptor beta chains sequenced from a single sample in a study of response to subunit inactivated influenza vaccine. Each CDR3 protein gets one entry after TCRdb re-called the RT-PCR reads with MiXCR. The data hold about 700,000 distinct CDR3 sequences, with around 14% observed a single time. The material was PBMCs from blood, obtained about 14 days before vaccination. The source is a man aged 45-60 years who received an inactivated influenza vaccine.

This clonotype was observed many times. The V call is TRBV14, the J call TRBJ1-2; D not resolved. The germline V gene has CDR1 SGHDN and CDR2 FVKESK. Trimming removed 7 bases from V and 9 bases from J, with 12 bases in between. CDR3 length: 11 amino acids. DNA of the CDR3: TGTGCCAGCAAATGGGGTGTGTGCTACACCTTC. This gives the protein CASKWGVCYTF.

This clonotype was counted ten times or more. Germline is not matched at one junction end, which may reflect a read error. The chain is built from TRBV5-1 and TRBJ1-4; 7 bases are a match to TRBD1. Per the germline V gene, CDR1 is SGHRS and CDR2 is YFSETQ. This CDR3 contains 14 residues. The CDR3 nucleotides are TGCGCCAGCAGCCTGGGACAGCCGAATGAGAAACTGTTTTTT. Its protein is CASSLGQPNEKLFF.

The table lists this clonotype with a few counts. The rearrangement uses TRBV27 and TRBJ2-1; 7 bases fit TRBD2. J was trimmed by 2 bases and V by 5 bases; bases with no gene match: 9. The CDR3 sequence is 16 residues long. Germline V gene lookup returns CDR1 MNHEY and CDR2 SMNVEV (reference sequence). The CDR3 bases are TGTGCCAGCAGTCCTAGACTAGCCAGCGCCTACAATGAGCAGTTCTTC. This gives the protein CASSPRLASAYNEQFF.

This clonotype was counted a few times. This chain links TRBV28 with TRBJ1-6; D may be TRBD1 (5 bases). Deletions cut 8 bases from V and 5 bases from J, with 10 bases between. Looked up from germline, CDR1 is MDHEN and CDR2 is SYDVKM. The CDR3 loop spans 13 amino acids. The CDR3 region is CASGDRHNSPLHF. Here the CDR3 DNA reads TGTGCCAGCGGGGACCGACATAATTCACCCCTCCACTTT.

The gene calls are TRBV27 and TRBJ2-7; D might be TRBD2 (7 bases). Germline V gene sequence: CDR1 MNHEY, CDR2 SMNVEV (reference sequence). Trimming took off 5 bases at V and 4 bases at J, with 24 bases between the two ends. There are 17 residues in the CDR3. CDR3 residues: CASSLTGHTGGYYEQYF. For the CDR3, the DNA is TGTGCCAGCAGTCTAACGGGACACACCGGGGGGTATTACGAGCAGTACTTC.

This clonotype was found once. The chain has TRBV7-8 and TRBJ2-1, with 8 nucleotides matching TRBD2. With 2 bases clipped from V and 3 bases from J, the junction kept 6 bases outside the gene matches. Germline-derived CDR1 and CDR2 are SGHVS and FQNEAQ. This CDR3 region has 16 residues. This chain's CDR3 is CASSLYGGAGYNEQFF. CDR3 bases: TGTGCCAGCAGCTTATACGGGGGGGCCGGCTACAATGAGCAGTTCTTC.

This clonotype was found many times. V and J are TRBV2 and TRBJ2-1, with TRBD2 identical over 9 bases. There are 14 residues in the CDR3. The junction had 4 bases not matched to a gene; V was cut back by 3 bases and J by 7 bases. The germline CDR1 and CDR2 sequences are SNHLY and FYNNEI. The CDR3 DNA is TGTGCCAGCAGTGACGGCGGGGGGGCGAATGAGCAGTTCTTC. Its translation is CASSDGGGANEQFF.

This clonotype was observed at least ten times. The chain links TRBV15 to TRBJ2-1; tentative D call: TRBD1 (5 bases). Trimming left V 0 bases short and J 8 bases short, with 14 bases between. Germline V lookup: CDR1 LNHNV, CDR2 YYDKDF (reference sequence). The CDR3 spans 15 residues. The CDR3 nucleotides are TGTGCCACCAGCAGAGATGTAGTAAGGGGCGATGAGCAGTTCTTC. Protein: CATSRDVVRGDEQFF.

This clonotype occurred a few times. This chain connects TRBV7-6 to TRBJ2-1; TRBD2 matches at 13 bases. Germline CDR1 and CDR2: SGHVS and FNYEAQ. J gave up 5 bases and V 5 bases, and 12 bases lay outside the gene matches. This CDR3 contains 18 residues. The CDR3 DNA sequence: TGTGCCAGCAGCCCCGGACTAGCGGGGGAGCTAGGAGACAATGAGCAGTTCTTC. It translates to CASSPGLAGELGDNEQFF.

This clonotype was seen a handful of times. This sequence joins TRBV7-9 and TRBJ2-3; TRBD2 aligns across 10 bases. Germline values: CDR1 SEHNR, CDR2 FQNEAQ (reference sequence). The trim removed 1 base at V and 2 bases at J, leaving 6 bases unmatched. The CDR3 extends over 17 amino acids. CDR3 nucleotides: TGTGCCAGCAGCTTAGTTCGGACTAGCGGCTTCACAGATACGCAGTATTTT. This translates into CASSLVRTSGFTDTQYF.

The rearrangement links TRBV5-4 to TRBJ1-1, with 10 bases that match TRBD1. The V gene end was trimmed by 4 bases and the J gene end by 6 bases; junction bases not matched to a gene: 6. Germline V lookup: CDR1 SGHNT, CDR2 YYREEE (reference sequence). The length of the CDR3 is 14 residues. For the CDR3, the DNA is TGTGCCAGCAGCCGGACAGGGGGGCCCGCTGAAGCTTTCTTT. This translates into CASSRTGGPAEAFF.

This clonotype was observed a few times. The chain carries TRBV20-1 and TRBJ2-2; D gene ambiguous. The germline V gene encodes CDR1 DFQATT and CDR2 SNEGSKA (reference sequence). The V end was cut by 3 bases, the J end by 0 bases, with 11 bases between. The CDR3 consists of 15 residues. DNA for the CDR3: TGCAGTGCTAGGGGCGGAATACCGAACACCGGGGAGCTGTTTTTT. As protein: CSARGGIPNTGELFF.

The gene calls are TRBV12-3 or TRBV12-4 and TRBJ2-3; D may be TRBD1 (6 bases). The CDR3 contains 15 residues. Between the trimmed V and J ends, which lost 6 bases and 7 bases, there was a span of 20 bases. This CDR3 is CASSPVTGPLNTQYF. Here the CDR3 DNA reads TGTGCCAGCAGCCCTGTGACAGGCCCCCTTAATACGCAGTATTTT.

This clonotype was counted at least ten times. The rearrangement uses TRBV5-1 and TRBJ2-3, with D possibly being TRBD2 (5 bases). Trimming took 4 bases from V and 0 from J, leaving 9 bases between them. This CDR3 is 14 amino acids long. CDR1 and CDR2 (germline): SGHRS, YFSETQ. As DNA, the CDR3 is TGCGCCAGCAGCCTAGGGAGTAGCACAGATACGCAGTATTTT. Its translation: CASSLGSSTDTQYF.

This clonotype appeared many times. The chain uses TRBV29-1 and TRBJ2-1; TRBD1 matches at 9 bases. This CDR3 contains 14 residues. V lost 1 base, J lost 6 bases, and 4 bases stayed unmatched. CDR1 and CDR2 (germline): SQVTM, ANQGSEA. The CDR3 loop is CSVEGTGDLNEQFF. The CDR3 nucleotides read TGCAGCGTTGAAGGGACAGGGGACCTCAATGAGCAGTTCTTC.

The chain joins TRBV5-6 to TRBJ2-5; D unresolved. The CDR3 length is 15 residues. Germline V CDR1 and CDR2: SGHDT, YYEEEE. V lost 0 bases to trimming and J lost 2 bases, with 11 bases between them. The CDR3, as DNA: TGTGCCAGCAGCTTGGGCTTTATCGAACAAGAGACCCAGTACTTC. Its translation is CASSLGFIEQETQYF.

J is TRBJ2-5 and V is TRBV5-1; 8 bases map to TRBD2. The CDR3 spans 16 residues. Germline V gene sequence: CDR1 SGHRS, CDR2 YFSETQ. V lost 2 bases, J lost 0 bases, and 6 bases stayed unmatched. The CDR3 nucleotides are TGCGCCAGCAGCTTAATTAGCGGGGCGTACCAAGAGACCCAGTACTTC. Encoded protein: CASSLISGAYQETQYF.

Ten or more counts support this clonotype. The chain uses TRBV2 and TRBJ2-1; a weak D match, TRBD1 (5 bases). This CDR3 is built from 15 residues. V gave up 3 bases and J gave up 2 bases, with 11 bases separating them. Germline V lookup: CDR1 SNHLY, CDR2 FYNNEI. The CDR3 sequence is CASSDGATPYNEQFF. For the CDR3, the DNA is TGTGCCAGCAGTGATGGGGCAACCCCCTACAATGAGCAGTTCTTC.

The chain carries TRBV27 and TRBJ2-1; TRBD2 agrees at 9 bases. V lost 0 bases to trimming and J lost 2 bases; unmatched junction nucleotides: 11. This CDR3 region has 19 residues. The germline V gene has CDR1 MNHEY and CDR2 SMNVEV (reference sequence). The CDR3, as DNA: TGTGCCAGCAGTTTATCGACCTCGTTGGTAGCGGGAGCCTACAATGAGCAGTTCTTC. Translation gives CASSLSTSLVAGAYNEQFF.

The chain is built from TRBV6-2 or TRBV6-3 and TRBJ2-1; 9 bases fit TRBD1. Trimming at V came to 5 bases and at J to 0 bases, leaving 2 bases not matched to a gene. CDR1 is MNHEY, CDR2 SVGEGT, per germline. This CDR3 contains 15 residues. The CDR3 loop reads CASSRTGVSYNEQFF. The CDR3 nucleotides read TGTGCCAGCAGTCGGACAGGGGTCTCCTACAATGAGCAGTTCTTC.